Listed below are T cell receptor beta chains from one sample, sequenced in a study of blood T cell repertoires in COVID-19. Clones were sequenced by immunoSEQ multiplex PCR, and TCRdb holds only the in-frame ones, with some missing. The sample consists of over 90,000 clones, about 85% of them appearing once. Sequences were obtained from peripheral blood. These receptors all stem from a man aged 50-59 years with active COVID-19. Each CDR3 is given without its conserved first and last residue. The order of the fields is V gene, CDR3 protein.

V gene: TRBV19
CDR3 protein: ASSSGDANTGELF

V gene: TRBV24-1
CDR3 protein: ATSDGTDYGYT

V gene: TRBV7-6
CDR3 protein: ASSLARGQSPREQY

V gene: TRBV11-3
CDR3 protein: ASSLDRDHSLADTQY

V gene: TRBV27
CDR3 protein: ASSLVTGGQGPYEQY

V gene: TRBV4-3
CDR3 protein: ASSQDVNTGELF

V gene: TRBV3-1/TRBV3-2
CDR3 protein: ASSQGITGAAEAF

V gene: TRBV5-6
CDR3 protein: ASSLGGQYSNQPQH

V gene: TRBV7-3
CDR3 protein: ASSLWAQGGSYEQY

V gene: TRBV3-1/TRBV3-2
CDR3 protein: ASSIGTSWEQF

V gene: TRBV7-6
CDR3 protein: ASSPLAGGITDTQY

V gene: TRBV7-8
CDR3 protein: ASSRASGFWAGELF

V gene: TRBV6-2/TRBV6-3
CDR3 protein: ASSYGRNTDTQY

V gene: TRBV9
CDR3 protein: ASSVSGTTDTQY

V gene: TRBV7-6
CDR3 protein: ASSSPGQGGLNYGYT

V gene: TRBV3-1/TRBV3-2
CDR3 protein: ASSQGSGTGYT

V gene: TRBV7-9
CDR3 protein: ASSLDRGQETQY

V gene: TRBV27
CDR3 protein: ASSLEGVGGFSEAF

V gene: TRBV5-1
CDR3 protein: ASSAGQSGTEAF

V gene: TRBV28
CDR3 protein: ASSLQYRSYEQY

V gene: TRBV6-6
CDR3 protein: ASSQTPGGRNTEAF

V gene: TRBV2
CDR3 protein: ASKPNRDIGELF

V gene: TRBV5-5
CDR3 protein: ASSLTGNGNGYT

V gene: TRBV9
CDR3 protein: ASSVAPTSYEQY

V gene: TRBV29-1
CDR3 protein: SGGLADNEQF

V gene: TRBV3-1/TRBV3-2
CDR3 protein: ASSQGVEKQPQH

V gene: TRBV3-1/TRBV3-2
CDR3 protein: ASSQDRVRY

V gene: TRBV10-3
CDR3 protein: AITGGQGGYGYT

V gene: TRBV7-2
CDR3 protein: ASSLAGGYNEQF